Following are 18 T cell receptor delta chains from one sample sequenced in a study of γδ T cells in repeated Plasmodium falciparum infection. TCRdb reprocessed the multiplex PCR reads using CATT. The data contain roughly 50,000 delta-chain clones, about 1.6% of them singletons. Gammadelta T cells were flow-sorted from PBMC into Vgamma9/Vdelta2+ and Vdelta2-negative populations for bulk analysis. The sample consisted of gamma-delta T cells from blood. These receptor sequences come from a pool of human donors (malaria-infected and uninfected, not separated).

The J gene is TRDJ1, the V gene TRAV29/DV5, with TRDD3 identical over 7 bases. The germline V gene has CDR1 NSMFDY and CDR2 ISSIKDK. The CDR3 extends over 16 amino acids. V dropped 0 bases and J dropped 0; count of bases not matched to a gene: 8. Here the CDR3 DNA reads TGTGCAGCAAGCGATCCGTACTGGGGACACACCGATAAACTCATCTTT. This sequence encodes CAASDPYWGHTDKLIF. The variable domain in full, with the rest retrieved from reference TRAV29/DV5 and TRDJ1, is DQQVKQNSPSLSVQEGRISILNCDYTNSMFDYFLWYKKYPAEGPTFLISISSIKDKNEDGRFTVFLNKSAKHLSLHIVPSQPGDSAVYFCAASDPYWGHTDKLIFGKGTRVTVEP.

On this clone itself: A much larger clone differs from this one at a single base, so this may be a read error. This sample also contains other DNA sequences that code for the same CDR3. The genes are TRDV1 and TRDJ1; 7 bases are shared with TRDD3. Per germline, CDR1 TSWWSYY and CDR2 QGS. The CDR3 is 17 residues long. CDR3 DNA sequence: TGTGCTCTTGGGGTCGGGGCCGGGGGATTCTCTACCGATAAGCTCATCTTT. This gives the protein CALGVGAGGFSTDKLIF.

This clone was detected a few times. The mismatch at residue 3 between this DNA's translation and the TCRdb protein of a much larger clone likely reflects a read error; the protein shown is translated from the DNA. V gene TRDV1 combines with J gene TRDJ1, with 8 bases fitting TRDD3. The CDR3 is 18 amino acids. Germline V CDR1 and CDR2: TSWWSYY, QGS. CDR3 coding DNA: TGTGCTCCTGGGGAACCTTTAAGGGATACGTGGCAGGCCGATAAACTCATCTTT. It yields the protein CAPGEPLRDTWQADKLIF.

This clone was counted ten times or more. The listed TCRdb protein conflicts with the DNA translation at residue 3, and the protein shown is translated directly from the DNA. V gene TRDV1 combines with J gene TRDJ1, with a weak D call TRDD3 (5 bases). The CDR3 sequence is 17 residues long. Germline CDR1 and CDR2: TSWWSYY and QGS. CDR3 sequence reads: CAIGELAALPPGDKLIF. The DNA for the CDR3 is TGTGCTATTGGGGAACTAGCCGCTCTACCTCCCGGGGATAAACTCATCTTT.

As concerns this clone: This likely traces to a read error, being one base from a far larger clone. The sample has other DNA sequences that encode this CDR3 too. The chain uses TRDV1 and TRDJ1; D is possibly TRDD3 (5 bases). TCRdb records no J gene; here it was assigned by comparing the DNA to germline. CDR1 and CDR2 (germline): TSWWSYY, QGS. The CDR3 is 16 amino acids. CDR3 nucleotides: TGTGCTCTCGGGGAGCTTGCCCGGGATCCCCCCGATAAACTCATCTTT. Amino acid sequence: CALGELARDPPDKLIF.

Notes on this clone: This likely came from a read error, as a far larger clone is one base away. Other DNA sequences in the same sample also yield this CDR3. The CDR3 nucleotides are TGTGCCTTTCAAAGGTTCCTCCCTAGACTTAGGGATAAGCTCATCTTT. Protein product: CAFQRFLPRLRDKLIF. The J gene has no call, while the V gene is TRDV2; the D segment call TRDD3 is taken from the table without a DNA check. Germline CDR1 GEAIGNYY, CDR2 EKD. The CDR3 extends over 16 amino acids.

Notes on this clone: The TCRdb record carries a much larger clone's protein, which differs from this DNA's translation at residue 14; a read error is the likely cause, and the protein listed here is the DNA translation. The V gene is TRDV1, the J gene TRDJ1; D not resolved. Germline V gene data show CDR1 as TSWWSYY and CDR2 as QGS. The V and J ends lost 0 bases and 5 bases respectively, with 25 bases between them. This CDR3 contains 19 residues. CDR3 loop: CALGELGFLRTPGRDKLIF. DNA for the CDR3: TGTGCTCTTGGGGAACTAGGCTTTCTACGAACCCCTGGTAGGGATAAACTCATCTTT.

This clone appeared a few times. Since a far larger clone is one base different, this is likely a read error. The same CDR3 can be traced to other DNA sequences in this sample. This rearrangement joins TRDV1 to TRDJ2; 7 positions match TRDD3. TCRdb records no J gene; here it was assigned by comparing the DNA to germline. Germline CDR1 and CDR2: TSWWSYY and QGS. The CDR3 runs to 19 residues. The DNA of the CDR3 is TGTGCCCTTGGGGGAAGGAGGGAGCATACCGGCTGTTGCGAAGCACAACTCTTCTTT. This sequence encodes CALGGRREHTGCCEAQLFF.

Concerning this clone itself: With only one base between it and a far larger clone, this is likely a read error. At the DNA level, this CDR3 is encoded by other sequences in the same sample as well. The chain combines TRDV1 with TRDJ1; 8 nucleotides agree with TRDD3. The J gene, left out of TCRdb, was set here by checking the DNA against germline. The CDR3 sequence is 17 residues long. Germline lookup yields CDR1 TSWWSYY and CDR2 QGS. The CDR3 DNA is TGTGCCCTTGGGGAGGGCGCGGGGATACCGGACACCGATAAACTCATCTTT. Translation gives CALGEGAGIPDTDKLIF.

There are a few counts of this clone. TCRdb lists the protein of a much larger clone for this DNA, which differs at residue 10, so this is likely a read error; the protein given here is translated from the DNA itself. J is TRDJ1 and V is TRDV1, with D possibly being TRDD2 or TRDD3 (5 bases each). CDR3 length: 19 residues. The germline V gene encodes CDR1 TSWWSYY and CDR2 QGS. Trimming stripped 3 bases from V and 0 bases from J, with 23 bases between. Here the CDR3 reads CALGDPSPFERGYTDKLIF. CDR3 nucleotides: TGTGCTCTTGGGGACCCAAGTCCCTTCGAGAGGGGGTACACCGATAAACTCATCTTT.

Regarding this clone: The protein recorded in TCRdb matches a much larger clone and deviates from this DNA's translation at residue 13, suggesting a read error; the protein here is obtained by translating the DNA. The genes are TRDV2 and TRDJ1, with D perhaps matching TRDD3 (5 bases). Assignment of the J gene here rests on matching the DNA to germline, because TCRdb gives none. The CDR3 has 18 residues. Germline CDR1 and CDR2: GEAIGNYY and EKD. V was trimmed by 1 base and J by 3 bases, leaving 23 bases between them. The DNA for the CDR3 is TGTGCCTGTGACACATCTACGACCTGGGCCCCGTACGCCGATAAACTCATCTTT. It is translated as CACDTSTTWAPYADKLIF.

Turning to this clone: This likely traces to a read error, being one base from a far larger clone. This chain links TRDV2 with TRDJ1; 11 bases map to TRDD3. TCRdb carries no J gene annotation; the J gene was assigned here by matching the DNA with germline. Trimming at V came to 3 bases and at J to 7 bases, leaving 6 bases not matched to a gene. Per germline, CDR1 GEAIGNYY and CDR2 EKD. This CDR3 region has 14 residues. DNA for the CDR3: TGTGCCTGTGACCCCGTGCTGGGGGATACTAAACTCATCTTT. Its protein product is CACDPVLGDTKLIF.

The sample holds many counts of this clone. V gene TRDV1 combines with J gene TRDJ1; 10 nucleotides match TRDD3. Per the germline V gene, CDR1 is TSWWSYY and CDR2 is QGS. CDR3 length equals 23 residues. Trimming took 3 bases from V and 1 from J; bases not matched to a gene: 26. The CDR3 region has the DNA TGTGCTCTTGGGGATCGAAAGGGACTGGGGGATCTGGACTCGGGTATGTGCACCGATAAACTCATCTTT. Translating gives CALGDRKGLGDLDSGMCTDKLIF.

This clone was recorded at least ten times. TCRdb has a much larger clone's protein, which differs at residue 8 from the translation of this DNA, likely because of a read error; what is shown is the protein translated from the DNA. The DNA of the CDR3 is TGTGCTCTTGGGGAAGTCACCCCTTTGTACTGGGGGATACGCCCCGATAAACTCATCTTT. As protein: CALGEVTPLYWGIRPDKLIF. The chain combines TRDV1 with TRDJ1; 13 nucleotides align to TRDD3. The J gene is absent in TCRdb and was assigned here via DNA matching to germline. The CDR3 length is 20 residues. V dropped 2 bases and J dropped 3; count of bases not matched to a gene: 15. Germline V gene sequence: CDR1 TSWWSYY, CDR2 QGS.

This clone was counted ten times or more. The genes are TRDV1 and TRDJ1, with D possibly TRDD3 on 6 matching bases. Trimming took off 0 bases at V and 0 bases at J, with 26 bases between the two ends. Germline V gives CDR1 TSWWSYY, CDR2 QGS. The CDR3 sequence is 21 residues long. The CDR3 loop is CALGELGPLLGPGDYTDKLIF. DNA of the CDR3: TGTGCTCTTGGGGAACTAGGACCCCTGCTAGGCCCGGGGGACTACACCGATAAACTCATCTTT.

Worth noting for this clone: This is likely an artifact of a read error, given a far larger clone one base away. The sample carries other DNA sequences with the same CDR3. This rearrangement joins TRDV1 to TRDJ1; D unresolved. The length of the CDR3 is 16 residues. V was clipped by 3 bases and J by 5 bases, with 19 bases between them. CDR1 is TSWWSYY, CDR2 QGS, per germline. The CDR3 protein is CALGDSPLPYWDKLIF. CDR3 nucleotides: TGTGCTCTTGGGGATTCCCCGCTACCGTATTGGGATAAACTCATCTTT.

As for this clone: A read error likely explains why the TCRdb protein, taken from a much larger clone, differs from this DNA's translation at residue 11; the protein shown is translated from the DNA. The gene calls are TRDV1 and TRDJ1; maybe TRDD3 (6 bases). The J gene was missing in TCRdb and was found by matching the end of the DNA to germline. Germline assignment: CDR1 TSWWSYY and CDR2 QGS. The V gene lost 5 bases and the J gene lost 2 bases, with 27 bases spanning the gap. CDR3 length: 19 amino acids. In nucleotides, the CDR3 is TGTGCTCTTGGGTTCCGTAAGGGTCCCTGGGGTATTAAGACCGATAAACTCATCTTT. This codes for CALGFRKGPWGIKTDKLIF.

This clone was observed a few times. TCRdb's listed protein matches a much larger clone and diverges from this DNA's translation at residue 16, likely through a read error; the protein shown comes from the DNA. The chain links TRDV1 to TRDJ1; possibly TRDD2 for D (6 bases). Matching the DNA to germline supplied the J gene, which TCRdb does not give. Trimming pared 4 bases from V and 4 bases from J, leaving 34 bases between. The CDR3 sequence is 21 residues long. CDR1 and CDR2 (germline): TSWWSYY, QGS. This CDR3 reads CALGGTHLPTINPWSNDKLIF. As DNA, the CDR3 is TGTGCTCTTGGGGGGACACACCTTCCCACGATAAACCCCTGGTCCAACGATAAACTCATCTTT.